The sequence of this TCR beta chain was determined in a study of cytomegalovirus exposure and HLA in healthy donors. Study-wide points: Donors belonging to an Asian-associated ancestry cluster reportedly showed fewer N-insertions in productive TCRs than the 666-donor mean, according to what a later analysis found.

This CDR3 is 15 amino acids long. Germline V CDR1 and CDR2: ENHRY, SYGVKD. J was trimmed by 7 bases and V by 6 bases; bases with no gene match: 11. Remarks on this clone: What it binds is unknown.

Researchers ran the PCR with 60 Vbeta and 13 Jbeta primers. Here immunoSEQ multiplex PCR was the method, and the copy in TCRdb shows in-frame clones only, minus some. Recorded for this sample: more than 200,000 clones. The chain uses TRBV10-3 and TRBJ2-3, with 9 nucleotides matching TRBD2. Sequencing was carried out using PBMCs. This receptor was identified in a woman aged 25 to 39 in good health and CMV-seropositive. For the CDR3, the DNA is TGTGCCATCAGCTGGGTTAGCGGGGGACTAAATACGCAGTATTTT. Protein sequence: CAISWVSGGLNTQYF.